The present T cell receptor beta chain was sequenced within a study of T cells in Graves' hyperthyroidism and ophthalmopathy. Trimming stripped 5 bases from V and 0 bases from J, with 10 bases between. CDR1 is SQVTM, CDR2 ANQGSEA, per germline. The CDR3 consists of 14 residues. This clonotype was seen many times. Its antigen remains unidentified. There were TCR beta CDR3 regions amplified from RNA transcripts. HTBI primers were employed in a first-round RT-PCR of the TCR CDR3. TCRdb used MiXCR to reprocess the multiplex PCR reads, holding one entry per CDR3 protein. This table has some 500,000 distinct CDR3 sequences, approximately 15% appearing once. Overall study results and limits: Ophthalmopathy prediction by the model preceded onset by a median about 6 months.

Those with hyperthyroidism were 18 to 65 years old, newly diagnosed, and ill for under 2 months. The source of the PBMCs was less than 12 ml of fresh peripheral blood. The V gene is TRBV29-1, the J gene TRBJ2-2; D might be TRBD1 (5 bases). The sequence derives from a woman under 30 with Graves' hyperthyroidism. Material: blood. CDR3 coding DNA: TGCAGCGTTCCTCAGGGCGCGAACACCGGGGAGCTGTTTTTT. It codes for CSVPQGANTGELFF.